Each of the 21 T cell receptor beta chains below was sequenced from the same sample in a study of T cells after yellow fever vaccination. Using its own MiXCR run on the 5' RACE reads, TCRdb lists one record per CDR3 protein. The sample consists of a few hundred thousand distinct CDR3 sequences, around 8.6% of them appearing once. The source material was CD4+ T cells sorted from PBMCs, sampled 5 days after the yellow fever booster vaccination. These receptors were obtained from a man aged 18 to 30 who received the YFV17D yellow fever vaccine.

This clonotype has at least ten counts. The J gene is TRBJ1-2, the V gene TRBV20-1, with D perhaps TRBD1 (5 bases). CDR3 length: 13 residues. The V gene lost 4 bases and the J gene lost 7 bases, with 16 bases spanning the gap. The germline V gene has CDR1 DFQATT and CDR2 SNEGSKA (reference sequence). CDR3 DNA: TGCAGTGCTATTGGCCCGGGGGTCCGTGGCTACACCTTC. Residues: CSAIGPGVRGYTF.

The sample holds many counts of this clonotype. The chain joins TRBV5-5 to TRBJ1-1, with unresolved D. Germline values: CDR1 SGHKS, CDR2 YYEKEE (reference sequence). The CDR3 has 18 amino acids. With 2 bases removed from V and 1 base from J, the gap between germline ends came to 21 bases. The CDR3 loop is CASSFIVRTKFSNTEAFF. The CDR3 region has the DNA TGTGCCAGCAGCTTTATTGTACGCACGAAATTCTCGAACACTGAAGCTTTCTTT.

CDR3 bases: TGTGCCAGCGGCCGGGACAGGGGGCAACTCACCTTC. The encoded protein is CASGRDRGQLTF. V gene TRBV7-9 combines with J gene TRBJ1-2; 12 bases map to TRBD1. J gave up 13 bases and V 8 bases, and 8 bases lay outside the gene matches. Germline V CDR1 and CDR2: SEHNR, FQNEAQ (reference sequence). The CDR3 spans 12 residues.

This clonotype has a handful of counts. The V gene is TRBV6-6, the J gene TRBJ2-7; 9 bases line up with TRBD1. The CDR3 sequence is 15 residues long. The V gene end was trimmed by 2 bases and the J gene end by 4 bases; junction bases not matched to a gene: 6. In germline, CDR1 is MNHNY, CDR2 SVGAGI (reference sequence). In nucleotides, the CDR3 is TGTGCCAGCAGTTACCCAGGACAGGGGACGTACGAGCAGTACGTC. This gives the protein CASSYPGQGTYEQYV.

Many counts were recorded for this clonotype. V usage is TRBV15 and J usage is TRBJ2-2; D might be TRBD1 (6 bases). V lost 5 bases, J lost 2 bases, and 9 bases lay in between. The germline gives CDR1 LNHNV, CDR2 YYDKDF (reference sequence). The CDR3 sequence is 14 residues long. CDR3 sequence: CATSLDSNTGELFF. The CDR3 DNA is TGTGCCACCAGCTTGGACAGTAACACCGGGGAGCTGTTTTTT.

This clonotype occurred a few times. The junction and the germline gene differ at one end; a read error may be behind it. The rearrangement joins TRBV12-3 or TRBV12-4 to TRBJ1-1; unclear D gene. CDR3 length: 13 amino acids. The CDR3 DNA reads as TGTGTCAGCAGTTCCCAAAACCTCGTGGGGGCTTTCTTT. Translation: CVSSSQNLVGAFF.

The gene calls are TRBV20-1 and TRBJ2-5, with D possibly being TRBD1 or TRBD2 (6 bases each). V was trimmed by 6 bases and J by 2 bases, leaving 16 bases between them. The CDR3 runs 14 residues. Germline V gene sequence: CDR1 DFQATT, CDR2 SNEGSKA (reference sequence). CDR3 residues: CSAMPGAIQETQYF. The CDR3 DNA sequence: TGCAGTGCGATGCCGGGGGCCATACAAGAGACCCAGTACTTC.

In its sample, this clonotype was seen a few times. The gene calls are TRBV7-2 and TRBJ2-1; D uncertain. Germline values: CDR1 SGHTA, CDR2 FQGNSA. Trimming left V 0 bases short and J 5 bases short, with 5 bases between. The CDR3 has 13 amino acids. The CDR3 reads CASSLARHNEQFF. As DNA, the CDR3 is TGTGCCAGCAGCTTAGCCCGTCACAATGAGCAGTTCTTC.

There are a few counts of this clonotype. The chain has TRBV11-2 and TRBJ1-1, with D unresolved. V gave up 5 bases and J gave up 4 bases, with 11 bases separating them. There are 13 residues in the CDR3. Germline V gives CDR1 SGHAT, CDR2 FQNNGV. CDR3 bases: TGTGCCAGCAGCCCGGACGGATTCACTGAAGCTTTCTTT. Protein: CASSPDGFTEAFF.

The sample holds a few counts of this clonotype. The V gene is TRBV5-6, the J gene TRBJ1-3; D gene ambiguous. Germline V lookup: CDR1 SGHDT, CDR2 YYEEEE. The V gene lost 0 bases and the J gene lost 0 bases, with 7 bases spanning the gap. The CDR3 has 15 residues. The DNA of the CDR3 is TGTGCCAGCAGCTTGGGGGGTGTCTCTGGAAACACCATATATTTT. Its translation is CASSLGGVSGNTIYF.

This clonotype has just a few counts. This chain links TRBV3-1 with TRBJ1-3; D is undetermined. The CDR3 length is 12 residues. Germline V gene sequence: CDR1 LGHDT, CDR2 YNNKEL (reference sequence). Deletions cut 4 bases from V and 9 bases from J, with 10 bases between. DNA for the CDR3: TGTGCCAGCAGCCCCAATGAGGCCACCATATATTTT. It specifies CASSPNEATIYF.

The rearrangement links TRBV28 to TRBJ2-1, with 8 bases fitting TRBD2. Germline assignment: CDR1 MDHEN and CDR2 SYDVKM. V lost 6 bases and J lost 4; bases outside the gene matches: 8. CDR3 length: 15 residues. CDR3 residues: CASRYSGGEYNEQFF. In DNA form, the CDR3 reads TGTGCCAGCAGGTACAGCGGGGGAGAATACAATGAGCAGTTCTTC.

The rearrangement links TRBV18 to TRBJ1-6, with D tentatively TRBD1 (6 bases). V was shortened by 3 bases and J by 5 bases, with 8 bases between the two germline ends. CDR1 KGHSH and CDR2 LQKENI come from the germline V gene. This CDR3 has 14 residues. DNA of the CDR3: TGTGCCAGCTCACCGGGGGGGCATAATTCACCCCTCCACTTT. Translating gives CASSPGGHNSPLHF.

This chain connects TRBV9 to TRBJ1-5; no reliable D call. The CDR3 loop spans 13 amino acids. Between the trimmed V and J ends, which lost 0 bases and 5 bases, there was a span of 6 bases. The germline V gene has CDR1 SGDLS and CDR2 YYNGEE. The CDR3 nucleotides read TGTGCCAGCAGCGTAGATGTGTATCAGCCCCAGCATTTT. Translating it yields CASSVDVYQPQHF.

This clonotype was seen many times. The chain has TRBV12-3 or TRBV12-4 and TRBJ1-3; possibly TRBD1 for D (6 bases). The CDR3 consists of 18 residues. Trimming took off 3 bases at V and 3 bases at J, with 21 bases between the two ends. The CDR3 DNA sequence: TGTGCCAGCAGTTTTGGGACGGTACGGGGGCATCGTGGAAACACCATATATTTT. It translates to CASSFGTVRGHRGNTIYF.

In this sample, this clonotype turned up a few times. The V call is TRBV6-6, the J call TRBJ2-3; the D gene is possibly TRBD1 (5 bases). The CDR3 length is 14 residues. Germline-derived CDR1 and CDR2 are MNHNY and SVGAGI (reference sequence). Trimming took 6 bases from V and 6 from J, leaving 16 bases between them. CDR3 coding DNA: TGTGCCAGCAGCTTCATGCAGGGCGAGGATACGCAGTATTTT. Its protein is CASSFMQGEDTQYF.

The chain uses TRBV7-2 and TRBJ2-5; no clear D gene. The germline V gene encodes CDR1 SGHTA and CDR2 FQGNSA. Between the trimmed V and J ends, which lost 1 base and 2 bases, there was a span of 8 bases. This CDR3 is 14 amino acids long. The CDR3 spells CASSLGVRQETQYF. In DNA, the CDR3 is TGTGCCAGCAGCTTAGGTGTCAGACAAGAGACCCAGTACTTC. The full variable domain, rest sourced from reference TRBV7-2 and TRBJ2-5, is GAGVSQSPSNKVTEKGKDVELRCDPISGHTALYWYRQSLGQGLEFLIYFQGNSAPDKSGLPSDRFSAERTGGSVSTLTIQRTQQEDSAVYLCASSLGVRQETQYFGPGTRLLVL.

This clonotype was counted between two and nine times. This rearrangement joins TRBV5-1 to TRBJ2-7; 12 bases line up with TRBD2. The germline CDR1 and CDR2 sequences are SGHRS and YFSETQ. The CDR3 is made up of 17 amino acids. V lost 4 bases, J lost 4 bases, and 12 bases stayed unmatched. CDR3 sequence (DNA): TGCGCCAGCAGCCCCACCATCTTGACTAGCGGGGGATACGAGCAGTACTTC. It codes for CASSPTILTSGGYEQYF.

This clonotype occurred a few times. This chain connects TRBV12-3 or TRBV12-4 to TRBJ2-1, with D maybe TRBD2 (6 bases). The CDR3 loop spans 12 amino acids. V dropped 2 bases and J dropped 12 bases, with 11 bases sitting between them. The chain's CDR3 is CASSLTGEGQFF. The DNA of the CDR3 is TGTGCCAGCAGTTTAACGGGGGAAGGGCAGTTCTTC.

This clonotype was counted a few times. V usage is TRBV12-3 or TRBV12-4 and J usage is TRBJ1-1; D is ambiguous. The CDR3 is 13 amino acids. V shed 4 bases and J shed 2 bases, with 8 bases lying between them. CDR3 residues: CASSSGYNTEAFF. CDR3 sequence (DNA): TGTGCCAGCAGTTCGGGCTATAACACTGAAGCTTTCTTT.

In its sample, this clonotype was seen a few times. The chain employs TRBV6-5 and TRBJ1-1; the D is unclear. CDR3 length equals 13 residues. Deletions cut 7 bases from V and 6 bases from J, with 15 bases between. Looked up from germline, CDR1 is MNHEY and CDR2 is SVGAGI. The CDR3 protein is CASTAFLNAEAFF. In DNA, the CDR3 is TGTGCCAGCACCGCCTTTTTAAACGCTGAAGCTTTCTTT.